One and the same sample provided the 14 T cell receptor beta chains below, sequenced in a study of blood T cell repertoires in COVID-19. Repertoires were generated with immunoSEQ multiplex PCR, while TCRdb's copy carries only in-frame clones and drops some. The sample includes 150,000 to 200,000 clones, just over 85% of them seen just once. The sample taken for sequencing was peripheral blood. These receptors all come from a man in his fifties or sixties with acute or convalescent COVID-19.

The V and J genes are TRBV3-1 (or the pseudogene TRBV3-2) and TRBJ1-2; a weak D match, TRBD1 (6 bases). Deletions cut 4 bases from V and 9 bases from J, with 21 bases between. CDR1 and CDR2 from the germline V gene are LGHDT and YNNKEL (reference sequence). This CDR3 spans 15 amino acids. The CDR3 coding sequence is TGTGCCAGCAGCCTCTCCCGGACAGATGGAGCTAGCTACACCTTC. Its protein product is CASSLSRTDGASYTF.

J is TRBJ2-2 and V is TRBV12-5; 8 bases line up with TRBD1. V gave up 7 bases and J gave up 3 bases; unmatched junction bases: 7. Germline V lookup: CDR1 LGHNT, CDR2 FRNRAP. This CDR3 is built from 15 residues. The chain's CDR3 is CASALGQGDTGELFF. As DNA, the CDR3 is TGTGCTAGTGCCCTAGGACAGGGTGACACCGGGGAGCTGTTTTTT.

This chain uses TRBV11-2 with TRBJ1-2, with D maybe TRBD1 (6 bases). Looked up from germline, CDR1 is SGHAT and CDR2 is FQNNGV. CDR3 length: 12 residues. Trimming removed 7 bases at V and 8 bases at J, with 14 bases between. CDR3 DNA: TGTGCCAGCAATAACGCAGGGGTCGGCTACACCTTC. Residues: CASNNAGVGYTF. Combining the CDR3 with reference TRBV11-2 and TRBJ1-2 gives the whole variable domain EAGVAQSPRYKIIEKRQSVAFWCNPISGHATLYWYQQILGQGPKLLIQFQNNGVVDDSQLPKDRFSAERLKGVDSTLKIQPAKLEDSAVYLCASNNAGVGYTFGSGTRLTVV.

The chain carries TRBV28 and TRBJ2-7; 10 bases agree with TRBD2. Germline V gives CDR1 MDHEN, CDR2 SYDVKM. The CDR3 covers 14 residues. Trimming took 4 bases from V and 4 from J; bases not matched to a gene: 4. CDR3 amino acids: CASSSAGGEYEQYF. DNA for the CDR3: TGTGCCAGCAGTTCAGCGGGAGGGGAGTACGAGCAGTACTTC.

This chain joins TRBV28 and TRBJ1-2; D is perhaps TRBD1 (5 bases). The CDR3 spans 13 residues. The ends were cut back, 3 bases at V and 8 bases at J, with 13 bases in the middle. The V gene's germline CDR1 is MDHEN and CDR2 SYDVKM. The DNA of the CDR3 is TGTGCCAGCAGTTTTAGGGGAGGAGAAGGCTACACCTTC. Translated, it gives CASSFRGGEGYTF.

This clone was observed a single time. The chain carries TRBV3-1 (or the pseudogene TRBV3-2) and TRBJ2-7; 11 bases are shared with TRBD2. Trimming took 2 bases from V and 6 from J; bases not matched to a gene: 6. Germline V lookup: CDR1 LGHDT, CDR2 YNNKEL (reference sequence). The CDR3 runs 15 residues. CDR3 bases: TGTGCCAGCAGCCAAAGCCGACTAGCGGGATTCGAGCAGTACTTC. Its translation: CASSQSRLAGFEQYF.

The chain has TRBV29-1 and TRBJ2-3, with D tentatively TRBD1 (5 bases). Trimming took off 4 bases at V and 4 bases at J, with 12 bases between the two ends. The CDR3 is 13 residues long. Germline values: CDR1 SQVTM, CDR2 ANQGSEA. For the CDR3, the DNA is TGCAGCGTTGCTGGGGCCCCCCCAGATACGCAGTATTTT. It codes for CSVAGAPPDTQYF.

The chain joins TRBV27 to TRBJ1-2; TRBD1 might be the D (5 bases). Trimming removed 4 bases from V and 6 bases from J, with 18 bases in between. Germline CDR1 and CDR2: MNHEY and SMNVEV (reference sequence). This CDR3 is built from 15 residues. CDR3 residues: CASSSNQGIIDGYTF. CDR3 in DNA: TGTGCCAGCAGTTCAAACCAGGGAATTATCGATGGCTACACCTTC.

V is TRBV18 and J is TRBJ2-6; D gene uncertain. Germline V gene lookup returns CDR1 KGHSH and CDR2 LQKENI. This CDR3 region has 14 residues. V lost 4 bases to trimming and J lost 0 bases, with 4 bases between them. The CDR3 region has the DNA TGTGCCAGCTCACTAGCCTCTGGGGCCAACGTCCTGACTTTC. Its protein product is CASSLASGANVLTF.

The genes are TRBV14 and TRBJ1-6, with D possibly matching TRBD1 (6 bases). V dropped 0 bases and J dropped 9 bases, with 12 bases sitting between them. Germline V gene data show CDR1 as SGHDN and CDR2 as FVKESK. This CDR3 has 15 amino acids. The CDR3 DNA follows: TGTGCCAGCAGCCAAGATGGGGGCCGGGGTTCACCCCTCCACTTT. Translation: CASSQDGGRGSPLHF. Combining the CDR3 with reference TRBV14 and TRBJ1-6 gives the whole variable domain EAGVTQFPSHSVIEKGQTVTLRCDPISGHDNLYWYRRVMGKEIKFLLHFVKESKQDESGMPNNRFLAERTGGTYSTLKVQPAELEDSGVYFCASSQDGGRGSPLHFGNGTRLTVT.

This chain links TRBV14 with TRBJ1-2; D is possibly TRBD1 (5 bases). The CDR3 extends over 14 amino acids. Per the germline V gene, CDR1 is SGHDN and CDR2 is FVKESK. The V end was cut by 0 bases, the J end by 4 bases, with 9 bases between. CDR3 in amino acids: CASSQDLGLYGYTF. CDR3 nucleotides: TGTGCCAGCAGCCAAGATTTGGGGCTCTATGGCTACACCTTC.

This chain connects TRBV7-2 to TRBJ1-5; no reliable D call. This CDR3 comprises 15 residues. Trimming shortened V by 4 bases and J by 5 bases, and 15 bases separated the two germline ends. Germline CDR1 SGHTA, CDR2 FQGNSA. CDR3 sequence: CASSSSRGVHQPQHF. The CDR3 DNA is TGTGCCAGCAGCTCCAGTCGGGGAGTCCATCAGCCCCAGCATTTT.

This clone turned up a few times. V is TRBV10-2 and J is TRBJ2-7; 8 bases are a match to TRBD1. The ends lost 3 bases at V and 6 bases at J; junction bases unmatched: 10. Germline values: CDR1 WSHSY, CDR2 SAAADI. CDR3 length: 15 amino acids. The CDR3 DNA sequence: TGCGCCAGCAGTGACCCCGGGACAGGTGGGTCCGAGCAGTACTTC. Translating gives CASSDPGTGGSEQYF.

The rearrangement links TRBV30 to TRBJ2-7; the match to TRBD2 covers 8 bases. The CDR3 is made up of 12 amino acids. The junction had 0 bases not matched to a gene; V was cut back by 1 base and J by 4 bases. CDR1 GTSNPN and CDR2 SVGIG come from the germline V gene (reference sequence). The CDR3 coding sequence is TGTGCCTGGAGTGGCGGGAGGTACGAGCAGTACTTC. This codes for CAWSGGRYEQYF.